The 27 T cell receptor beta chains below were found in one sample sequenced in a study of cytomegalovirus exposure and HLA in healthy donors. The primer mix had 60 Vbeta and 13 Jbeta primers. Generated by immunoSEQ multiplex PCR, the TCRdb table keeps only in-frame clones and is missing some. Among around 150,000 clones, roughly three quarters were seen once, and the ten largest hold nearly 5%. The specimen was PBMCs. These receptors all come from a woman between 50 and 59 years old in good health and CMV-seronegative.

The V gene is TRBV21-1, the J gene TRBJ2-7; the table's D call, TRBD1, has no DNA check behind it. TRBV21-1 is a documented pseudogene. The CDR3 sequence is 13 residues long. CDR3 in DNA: TGTGCCAGCAGAACGGACAGGTCCTACGAGCAGTACTTC. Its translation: CASRTDRSYEQYF.

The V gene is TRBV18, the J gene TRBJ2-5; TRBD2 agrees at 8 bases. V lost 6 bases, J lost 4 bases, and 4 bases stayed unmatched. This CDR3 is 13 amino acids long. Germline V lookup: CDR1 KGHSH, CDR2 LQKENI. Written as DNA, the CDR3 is TGTGCCAGCTCTTCGGGAGGGCGAGAGACCCAGTACTTC. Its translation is CASSSGGRETQYF.

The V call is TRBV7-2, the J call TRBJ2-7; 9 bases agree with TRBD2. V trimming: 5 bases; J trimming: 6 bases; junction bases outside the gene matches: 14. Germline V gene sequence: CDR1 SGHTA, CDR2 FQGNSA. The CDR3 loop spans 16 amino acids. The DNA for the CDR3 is TGTGCCAGCAGCCCTGAGGGCGGGGGGGAGGGCGTCGAGCAGTACTTC. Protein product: CASSPEGGGEGVEQYF.

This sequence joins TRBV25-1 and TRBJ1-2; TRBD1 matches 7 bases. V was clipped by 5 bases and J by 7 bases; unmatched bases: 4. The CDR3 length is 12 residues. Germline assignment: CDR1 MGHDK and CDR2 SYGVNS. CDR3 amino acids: CASSQQGLGYTF. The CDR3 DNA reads TGTGCCAGCAGTCAACAGGGGCTTGGCTACACCTTC.

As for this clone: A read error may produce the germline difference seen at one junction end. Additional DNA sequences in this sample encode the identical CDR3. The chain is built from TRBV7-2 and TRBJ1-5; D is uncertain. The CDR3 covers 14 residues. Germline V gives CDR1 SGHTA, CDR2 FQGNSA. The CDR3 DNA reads TGCGCCAGCAGCCAGGACTATAGCAATCAGCCCCAGCATTTT. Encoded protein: CASSQDYSNQPQHF. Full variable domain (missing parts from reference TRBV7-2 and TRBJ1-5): GAGVSQSPSNKVTEKGKDVELRCDPISGHTALYWYRQSLGQGLEFLIYFQGNSAPDKSGLPSDRFSAERTGGSVSTLTIQRTQQEDSAVYLCASSQDYSNQPQHFGDGTRLSIL.

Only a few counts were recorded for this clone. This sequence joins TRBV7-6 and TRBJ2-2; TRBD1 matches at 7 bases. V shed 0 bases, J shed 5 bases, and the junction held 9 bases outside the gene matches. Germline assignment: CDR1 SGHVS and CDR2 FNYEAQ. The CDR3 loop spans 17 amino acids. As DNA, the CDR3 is TGTGCCAGCAGCTTAGCGAATCGGGCAGGGGGAACCGGGGAGCTGTTTTTT. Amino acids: CASSLANRAGGTGELFF.

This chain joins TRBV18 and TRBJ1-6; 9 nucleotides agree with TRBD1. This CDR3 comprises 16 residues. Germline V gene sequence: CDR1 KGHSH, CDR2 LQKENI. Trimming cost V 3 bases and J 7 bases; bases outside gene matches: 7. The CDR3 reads CASSPLQGAENSPLHF. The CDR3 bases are TGTGCCAGCTCACCTTTACAGGGGGCGGAGAATTCACCCCTCCACTTT.

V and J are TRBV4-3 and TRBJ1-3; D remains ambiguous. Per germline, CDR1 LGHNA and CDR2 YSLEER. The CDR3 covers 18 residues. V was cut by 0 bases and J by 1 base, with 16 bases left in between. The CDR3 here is CASSQEVATSASGNTIYF. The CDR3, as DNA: TGCGCCAGCAGCCAAGAAGTGGCGACAAGTGCTTCTGGAAACACCATATATTTT.

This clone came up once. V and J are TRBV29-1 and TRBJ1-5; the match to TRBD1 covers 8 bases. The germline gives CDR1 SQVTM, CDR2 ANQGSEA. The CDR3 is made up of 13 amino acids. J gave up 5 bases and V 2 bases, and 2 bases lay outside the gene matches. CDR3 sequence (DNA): TGCAGCGTTGAACAGGGGGCCGATCAGCCCCAGCATTTT. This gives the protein CSVEQGADQPQHF.

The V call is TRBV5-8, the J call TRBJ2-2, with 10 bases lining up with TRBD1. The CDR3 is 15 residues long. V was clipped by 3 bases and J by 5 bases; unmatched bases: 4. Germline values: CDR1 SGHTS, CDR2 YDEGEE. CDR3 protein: CASSYRDRGTGELFF. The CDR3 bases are TGTGCCAGCAGCTATCGGGACAGGGGTACCGGGGAGCTGTTTTTT.

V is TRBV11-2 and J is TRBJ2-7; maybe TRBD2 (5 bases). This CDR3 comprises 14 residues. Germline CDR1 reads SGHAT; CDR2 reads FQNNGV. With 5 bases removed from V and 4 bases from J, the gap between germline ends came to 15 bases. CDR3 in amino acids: CASSPEKVAYEQYF. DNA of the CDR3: TGTGCCAGCAGCCCGGAAAAGGTAGCGTACGAGCAGTACTTC. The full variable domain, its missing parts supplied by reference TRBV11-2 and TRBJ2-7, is EAGVAQSPRYKIIEKRQSVAFWCNPISGHATLYWYQQILGQGPKLLIQFQNNGVVDDSQLPKDRFSAERLKGVDSTLKIQPAKLEDSAVYLCASSPEKVAYEQYFGPGTRLTVT.

The CDR3 reads CASSYVGTTNYGYTF. The CDR3 DNA sequence: TGTGCCAGCAGTTACGTTGGCACCACTAACTATGGCTACACCTTC. The V call is TRBV6-6, the J call TRBJ1-2, with D unclear. V lost 2 bases, J lost 0 bases, and 10 bases lay in between. Germline assignment: CDR1 MNHNY and CDR2 SVGAGI (reference sequence). The length of the CDR3 is 15 residues.

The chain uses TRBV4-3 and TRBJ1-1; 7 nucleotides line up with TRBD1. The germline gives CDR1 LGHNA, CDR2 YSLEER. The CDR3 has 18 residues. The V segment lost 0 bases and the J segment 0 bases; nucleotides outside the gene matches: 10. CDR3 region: CASSQDRPDRHMNTEAFF. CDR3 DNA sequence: TGCGCCAGCAGCCAAGATCGCCCGGACAGGCACATGAACACTGAAGCTTTCTTT.

The CDR3 protein is CASSSPAGAPVTDTQYF. CDR3 bases: TGTGCCAGCAGCTCCCCAGCAGGGGCACCCGTCACAGATACGCAGTATTTT. The chain employs TRBV7-2 and TRBJ2-3; TRBD1 is a possible D gene (6 bases). Trimming took 4 bases from V and 2 from J, leaving 19 bases between them. CDR1 is SGHTA, CDR2 FQGNSA, per germline. The CDR3 totals 17 residues.

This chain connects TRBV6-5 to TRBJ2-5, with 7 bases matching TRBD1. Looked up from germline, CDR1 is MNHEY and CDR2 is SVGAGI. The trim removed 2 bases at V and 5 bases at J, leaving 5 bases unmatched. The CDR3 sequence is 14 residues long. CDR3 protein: CASSYGQVGETQYF. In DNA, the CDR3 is TGTGCCAGCAGTTACGGACAGGTCGGGGAGACCCAGTACTTC.

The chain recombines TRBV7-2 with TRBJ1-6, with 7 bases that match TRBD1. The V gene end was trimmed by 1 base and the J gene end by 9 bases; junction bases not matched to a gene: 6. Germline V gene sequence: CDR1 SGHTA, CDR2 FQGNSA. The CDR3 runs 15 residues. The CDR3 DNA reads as TGTGCCAGCAGCTTAGTTGAGGGGGCGCGTTCACCCCTCCACTTT. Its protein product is CASSLVEGARSPLHF.

The CDR3 DNA reads TGTGCCAGCAGCCTCAGGACTCAGGGGGGCCACAATGAGCAGTTCTTC. This translates into CASSLRTQGGHNEQFF. This chain uses TRBV7-8 with TRBJ2-1; D might be TRBD1 (7 bases). This CDR3 has 16 amino acids. The germline V and J ends were trimmed by 5 bases and 5 bases, with 19 bases remaining between them. Germline CDR1 is SGHVS and CDR2 is FQNEAQ.

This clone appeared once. The CDR3 region is CASSLDQGAPTEAFF. The CDR3, as DNA: TGTGCCAGCAGCTTGGATCAGGGGGCGCCCACTGAAGCTTTCTTT. V is TRBV5-6 and J is TRBJ1-1, with 8 bases that match TRBD1. Germline trimming cut 0 bases from V and 4 bases from J; bases unmatched to any gene: 5. The CDR3 totals 15 residues. Per germline, CDR1 SGHDT and CDR2 YYEEEE.

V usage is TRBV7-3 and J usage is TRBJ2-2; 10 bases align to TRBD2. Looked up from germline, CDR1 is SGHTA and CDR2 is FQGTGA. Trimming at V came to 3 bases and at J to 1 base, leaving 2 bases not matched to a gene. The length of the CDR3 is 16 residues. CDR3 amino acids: CASSFRTSGNTGELFF. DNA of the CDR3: TGTGCCAGCAGCTTCAGGACTAGCGGGAACACCGGGGAGCTGTTTTTT.

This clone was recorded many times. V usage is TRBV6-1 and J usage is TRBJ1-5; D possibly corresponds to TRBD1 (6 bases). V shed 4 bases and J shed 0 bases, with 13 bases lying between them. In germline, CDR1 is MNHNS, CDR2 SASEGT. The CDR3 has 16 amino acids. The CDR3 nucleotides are TGTGCCAGCAGTGGATCTCAGGGACATAGCAATCAGCCCCAGCATTTT. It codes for CASSGSQGHSNQPQHF.

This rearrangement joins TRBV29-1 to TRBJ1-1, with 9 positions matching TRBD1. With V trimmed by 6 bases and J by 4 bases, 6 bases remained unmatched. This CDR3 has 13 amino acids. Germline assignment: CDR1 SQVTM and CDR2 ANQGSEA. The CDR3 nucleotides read TGCAGCGTGGAGGACAGGGGCCCCACTGAAGCTTTCTTT. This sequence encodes CSVEDRGPTEAFF.

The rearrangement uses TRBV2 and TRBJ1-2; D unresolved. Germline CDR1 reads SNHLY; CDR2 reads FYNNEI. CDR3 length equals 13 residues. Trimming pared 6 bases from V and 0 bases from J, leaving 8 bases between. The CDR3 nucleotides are TGTGCCAGCAGCACGACATCTAACTATGGCTACACCTTC. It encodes CASSTTSNYGYTF.

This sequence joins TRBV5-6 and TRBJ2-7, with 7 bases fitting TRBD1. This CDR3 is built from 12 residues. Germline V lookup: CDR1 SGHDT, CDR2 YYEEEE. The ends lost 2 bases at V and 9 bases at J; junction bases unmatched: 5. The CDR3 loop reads CASSFRDRGQYF. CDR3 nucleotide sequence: TGTGCCAGCAGCTTTAGGGACAGAGGGCAGTACTTC.

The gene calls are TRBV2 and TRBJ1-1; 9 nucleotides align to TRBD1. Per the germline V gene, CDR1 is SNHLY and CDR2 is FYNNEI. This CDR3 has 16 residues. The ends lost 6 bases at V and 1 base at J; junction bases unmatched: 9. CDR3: CASSAGQGLSNTEAFF. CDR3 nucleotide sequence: TGTGCCAGCAGCGCGGGACAGGGCCTTTCGAACACTGAAGCTTTCTTT.

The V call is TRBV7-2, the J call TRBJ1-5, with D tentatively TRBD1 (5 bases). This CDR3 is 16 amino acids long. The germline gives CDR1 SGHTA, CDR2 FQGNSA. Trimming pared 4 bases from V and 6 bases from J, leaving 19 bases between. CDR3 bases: TGTGCCAGCAGCTCCTGGGGGGTTGGCAAACGTCAGCCCCAGCATTTT. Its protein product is CASSSWGVGKRQPQHF.

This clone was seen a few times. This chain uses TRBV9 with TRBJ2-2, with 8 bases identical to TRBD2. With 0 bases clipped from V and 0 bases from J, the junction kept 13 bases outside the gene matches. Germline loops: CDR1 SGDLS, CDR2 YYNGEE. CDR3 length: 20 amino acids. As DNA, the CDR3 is TGTGCCAGCAGCGTAGATCGGGGAAGGCGGGGGGTCGCGAACACCGGGGAGCTGTTTTTT. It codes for CASSVDRGRRGVANTGELFF.

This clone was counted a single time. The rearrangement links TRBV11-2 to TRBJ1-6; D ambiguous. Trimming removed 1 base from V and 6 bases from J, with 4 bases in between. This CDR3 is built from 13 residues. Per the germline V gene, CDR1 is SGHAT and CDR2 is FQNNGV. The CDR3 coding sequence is TGTGCCAGCAGCTTAGCGAGTAATTCACCCCTCCACTTT. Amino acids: CASSLASNSPLHF.